This T cell receptor (beta chain) was sequenced in a study of T cell therapy after organ transplantation (dated by TCRdb to between 2018 and 2020). Regarding the research as a whole: The therapy products consisted of autologous CMV-specific T cells grown in vitro for around two weeks using a peptide pool of 30 HLA class I and II CMV epitopes. Patients were given up to 6 doses of T cells at 2-week intervals and were followed for roughly seven months after finishing therapy. Of the roughly 10 patients, eight were classified as clinical responders and two were classified as nonresponders. Across 2 to 6 intravenous infusions, patients got a median of 1.92 x 10^8 CMV-specific T cells. Blood samples for the short-term post-therapy time point were collected 4 to 8 weeks after therapy was completed. An open-label phase I trial of autologous CMV-specific adoptive T cell therapy in solid-organ transplant recipients was the basis for the study, which was a follow-up TRBV repertoire analysis. Long-term post-therapy samples were obtainable from only about 75% of the 10 patients. Study-wide findings and limitations: The small cohort prevented assessing confounders such as concurrent antirejection and antiviral medications. Reconstitution after therapy appeared to involve both transferred clonotypes and endogenous clonotypes that were not detected in the therapy products. Fold change in CD8 clonality after therapy was inversely correlated with pretherapy clonality, suggesting that less biased repertoires were more receptive to remodeling. Before therapy, nonresponders had marked clonal expansions, and their repertoires changed minimally after therapy. The small number of expansions detected in nonresponders may reflect reduced sample coverage resulting from poor CD8+ T cell yield.

About this clone itself: It lacks a known antigen. Per-nucleotide qualities are absent, and no much larger clonotype sits a single base away.

TRB CDR3 regions were amplified from genomic DNA with the immunoSEQ two-step, bias-controlled multiplex PCR assay. CDR3 libraries were sequenced on an Illumina NextSeq 500. Processing in the source paper ran as follows. Initial alignment and bioinformatics, including bias normalization against synthetic CDR3 analogs, were performed with the immunoSEQ Analyzer platform. Annotation of V, D and J genes followed the definitions in the IMGT database. Further TRBV analyses used VDJtools version 1.1.10 and the R package tcR version 2.2.1.11 with default settings. GLIPH analysis was done using default settings in version 1.0. In CDR3 sequences with at least 5 reads, significant changes in clonotype frequency were tested by a 2-sided binomial test with Benjamini-Hochberg correction (alpha = 0.01). Sourced from immuneACCESS, this table was stored by TCRdb with only in-frame sequences that have V and J called. A share of the clones is absent; for the studies checked, an unresolved V gene accounts for under half, and the remainder has no known explanation. The D gene and trimming were derived from the DNA, and the V and J assignments and clone size from that table. This sample has a few thousand clones in its table, and about two thirds of those were observed once. Clones ranked in the top ten supply approximately 40% of the sample.

The sample's time point label is to be understood as: 4-8 weeks after completion of therapy. The patients had received solid-organ transplants and had drug-resistant/recurrent cytomegalovirus. Some 10 of the trial participants were picked for repertoire analysis depending on whether post-therapy peripheral blood mononuclear cells were available. A BD FACSAria III was used to sort viable CD3+CD8+CD4- lymphocytes from PBMCs. The Qiagen DNeasy Kit was used to extract genomic DNA from sorted cells. Measured from the cysteine to the phenylalanine, the CDR3 is 14 residues long. The entry retains the CDR3 DNA only, 42 bases that are in frame from base 1. The junction carries 10 bases between V and J, which are trimmed by 5 bases and 1 base respectively. The germline V gene (reference sequence) gives CDR1 as MNHEY and CDR2 as SMNVEV.

The TCR was taken from a human patient who had received a solid organ transplant and had CMV disease. Some T cells may originate with the graft donor following a transplant. The sequences come from CD8+ T cells from blood, collected after autologous CMV-specific T cell therapy. Recombination connected TRBV27 to TRBJ2-3; a confident D gene designation cannot be given. For the CDR3, the sequence is CASSPSAGTDTQYF. The nucleotide sequence reads as follows: TGTGCCAGCAGTCCTTCGGCAGGCACAGATACGCAGTATTTT.